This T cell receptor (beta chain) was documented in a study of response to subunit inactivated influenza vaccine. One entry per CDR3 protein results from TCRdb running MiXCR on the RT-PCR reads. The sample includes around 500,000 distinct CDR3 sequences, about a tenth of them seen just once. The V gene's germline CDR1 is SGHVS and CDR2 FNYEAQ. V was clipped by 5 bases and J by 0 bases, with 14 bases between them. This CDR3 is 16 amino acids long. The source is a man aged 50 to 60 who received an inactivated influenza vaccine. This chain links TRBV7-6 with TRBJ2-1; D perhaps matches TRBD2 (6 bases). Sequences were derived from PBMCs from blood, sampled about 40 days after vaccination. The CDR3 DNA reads TGTGCCAGCAGCCATTCTAGCGTTAGCTCCTACAATGAGCAGTTCTTC. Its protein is CASSHSSVSSYNEQFF.